The entry that follows covers one T cell receptor beta chain sequence. TCRdb's table, derived via immunoSEQ multiplex PCR, lists solely in-frame clones and lacks some. The sample includes about 350,000 clones, approximately 89% of them seen just once. These data belong to a study of blood T cell repertoires in COVID-19. Study overall: COVID-19 samples collected from the United States, Italy and Spain covered acute and convalescent phases.

The germline CDR1 and CDR2 sequences are LGHDT and YNNKEL (reference sequence). The V segment lost 4 bases and the J segment 5 bases; nucleotides outside the gene matches: 6. The length of the CDR3 is 15 residues. Sequences were obtained from peripheral blood. This chain joins TRBV3-1 (or the pseudogene TRBV3-2) and TRBJ1-5; 9 positions agree with TRBD1. This receptor was taken from a woman aged 55-70 years with COVID-19, enrolled during active disease. The DNA for the CDR3 is TGTGCCAGCAGCCTCCGGGGACAGGGAGATCAGCCCCAGCATTTT. It translates to CASSLRGQGDQPQHF.